The 26 T cell receptor beta chains presented below share a single source sample, sequenced in a study of Tregs in tolerant kidney transplant recipients. Generated by immunoSEQ multiplex PCR, the TCRdb table keeps only in-frame clones and is missing some. The table has 50,000 to 80,000 clones, under 98% seen once; the top ten hold 0.34%. Sequenced material: Tregs from blood, taken before the transplant. The receptors originated from a human donor who received a combined kidney and bone marrow transplant.

V usage is TRBV10-1 and J usage is TRBJ2-7; D unresolved. The CDR3 totals 12 residues. Between the trimmed V and J ends, which lost 4 bases and 2 bases, there was a span of 6 bases. CDR1 is WNHNN and CDR2 is SYGVQD in the germline V gene (reference sequence). The CDR3: CASSGQTYEQYF. The CDR3 coding sequence is TGCGCCAGCAGTGGACAAACCTACGAGCAGTACTTC.

The V gene is TRBV27, the J gene TRBJ2-1, with D uncertain. Germline CDR1 is MNHEY and CDR2 is SMNVEV (reference sequence). The length of the CDR3 is 15 residues. V was clipped by 5 bases and J by 0 bases, with 11 bases between them. CDR3: CASSARKASYNEQFF. The CDR3, as DNA: TGTGCCAGCAGTGCGCGTAAAGCCTCCTACAATGAGCAGTTCTTC.

This sequence joins TRBV9 and TRBJ1-2; unclear D gene. Germline loops: CDR1 SGDLS, CDR2 YYNGEE. The CDR3 runs to 13 residues. V was trimmed by 4 bases and J by 8 bases, leaving 15 bases between them. This CDR3 is CASSPQEVRGYTF. The CDR3, as DNA: TGTGCCAGCAGCCCTCAGGAGGTACGGGGCTACACCTTC. The full variable domain, completed using reference TRBV9 and TRBJ1-2, is DSGVTQTPKHLITATGQRVTLRCSPRSGDLSVYWYQQSLDQGLQFLIQYYNGEERAKGNILERFSAQQFPDLHSELNLSSLELGDSALYFCASSPQEVRGYTFGSGTRLTVV.

This chain uses TRBV5-1 with TRBJ1-1, with D possibly being TRBD1 (5 bases). V was pared by 0 bases and J by 0 bases, with 9 bases between. The V gene's germline CDR1 is SGHRS and CDR2 YFSETQ. CDR3 length: 15 amino acids. CDR3 in amino acids: CASSLAGTMNTEAFF. In nucleotides, the CDR3 is TGCGCCAGCAGCTTGGCAGGGACTATGAACACTGAAGCTTTCTTT. The whole variable domain, remainder taken from reference TRBV5-1 and TRBJ1-1, is KAGVTQTPRYLIKTRGQQVTLSCSPISGHRSVSWYQQTPGQGLQFLFEYFSETQRNKGNFPGRFSGRQFSNSRSEMNVSTLELGDSALYLCASSLAGTMNTEAFFGQGTRLTVV.

The chain combines TRBV7-2 with TRBJ2-3; perhaps TRBD2 as D (5 bases). CDR3 length: 18 residues. Germline values: CDR1 SGHTA, CDR2 FQGNSA. Between the trimmed V and J ends, which lost 5 bases and 2 bases, there was a span of 23 bases. The CDR3 loop reads CASSLERVGVTVTDTQYF. CDR3 coding DNA: TGTGCCAGCAGCCTAGAGAGGGTTGGGGTTACAGTCACAGATACGCAGTATTTT.

V usage is TRBV7-2 and J usage is TRBJ2-5; D is possibly TRBD2 (5 bases). V lost 5 bases to trimming and J lost 2 bases, with 12 bases between them. Germline loops: CDR1 SGHTA, CDR2 FQGNSA. This CDR3 spans 14 amino acids. The CDR3 DNA reads as TGTGCCAGCAGCCCTTGGGGAGTGCAAGAGACCCAGTACTTC. It specifies CASSPWGVQETQYF.

The genes are TRBV1 and TRBJ2-5; TRBD2, the table's D call, was not compared with the DNA. TRBV1 is noted as a pseudogene. This CDR3 contains 17 residues. CDR3 nucleotides: TGCACCAGCAGCCAAGAGTGGTCGAGCGGGAGATTCGAGACCCAGTACTTC. It is translated as CTSSQEWSSGRFETQYF.

This chain links TRBV4-2 with TRBJ2-3; 8 nucleotides agree with TRBD2. The germline CDR1 and CDR2 sequences are LGHNA and YNFKEQ. J lost 1 base, V lost 1 base, and 4 bases had no gene match. The CDR3 runs 16 residues. CDR3 nucleotide sequence: TGTGCCAGCAGCCAAGGGGCGGGGGGAGGCACAGATACGCAGTATTTT. Its translation is CASSQGAGGGTDTQYF.

The CDR3 sequence is CASSTSGLPDTQYF. The DNA for the CDR3 is TGTGCCAGCAGTACTAGCGGGCTCCCAGATACGCAGTATTTT. The chain is built from TRBV5-5 and TRBJ2-3; TRBD2 matches at 9 bases. Germline CDR1 is SGHKS and CDR2 is YYEKEE (reference sequence). J was trimmed by 4 bases and V by 5 bases; bases with no gene match: 5. The CDR3 is made up of 14 amino acids.

This clone appeared a few times. The CDR3 here is CAISESLRGDSYNEQFF. The CDR3 bases are TGTGCCATCAGTGAGTCGTTGCGGGGGGACTCCTACAATGAGCAGTTCTTC. The J gene is TRBJ2-1, the V gene TRBV10-3, with TRBD2 matching 8 bases. Trimming at V came to 0 bases and at J to 0 bases, leaving 4 bases not matched to a gene. CDR1 ENHRY and CDR2 SYGVKD come from the germline V gene. The CDR3 is 17 amino acids.

This chain connects TRBV7-2 to TRBJ2-6; TRBD1 aligns across 7 bases. The CDR3 contains 17 residues. Unmatched junction bases numbered 7, after V lost 1 base and J lost 4 bases. The germline V gene has CDR1 SGHTA and CDR2 FQGNSA. DNA for the CDR3: TGTGCCAGCAGCTTAGTGCCCCGCAGGGGGGGGGCCAACGTCCTGACTTTC. It encodes CASSLVPRRGGANVLTF.

The rearrangement links TRBV6-1 to TRBJ1-5; D possibly corresponds to TRBD1 (6 bases). There are 14 residues in the CDR3. Trimming took off 4 bases at V and 4 bases at J, with 11 bases between the two ends. Germline V gives CDR1 MNHNS, CDR2 SASEGT. The CDR3 DNA is TGTGCCAGCAGTGGGGGACACCGGAATCAGCCCCAGCATTTT. Translating it yields CASSGGHRNQPQHF.

The chain joins TRBV20-1 to TRBJ1-2, with D hard to call. Germline CDR1 is DFQATT and CDR2 is SNEGSKA (reference sequence). The V and J ends lost 3 bases and 12 bases respectively, with 5 bases between them. This CDR3 region has 8 residues. CDR3 bases: TGCAGTGCTAGCCCCAACACCTTC. Translating gives CSASPNTF.

The chain links TRBV19 to TRBJ2-5; maybe TRBD2 (5 bases). Trimming removed 1 base at V and 5 bases at J, with 11 bases between. Germline CDR1 is LNHDA and CDR2 is SQIVND (reference sequence). CDR3 size: 14 residues. The CDR3 spells CASSIGASQETQYF. CDR3 sequence (DNA): TGTGCCAGTAGTATAGGGGCTAGCCAGGAGACCCAGTACTTC.

The chain recombines TRBV29-1 with TRBJ2-1; 7 bases align to TRBD2. Germline CDR1 SQVTM, CDR2 ANQGSEA. The CDR3 is 13 residues long. The J segment lost 6 bases and the V segment lost 3 bases, leaving 5 bases of the junction unmatched. The CDR3 DNA reads TGCAGCGTTGAGATACTAGCGCCCAATGAGCAGTTCTTC. It yields the protein CSVEILAPNEQFF.

This chain joins TRBV7-9 and TRBJ1-4, with 9 bases that match TRBD1. This CDR3 contains 14 residues. Trimming removed 0 bases from V and 11 bases from J; junction bases left unmatched: 4. Germline CDR1 reads SEHNR; CDR2 reads FQNEAQ (reference sequence). The CDR3 DNA follows: TGTGCCAGCAGCTTAGCGACAGGGGGAGATAAACTGTTTTTT. Translation: CASSLATGGDKLFF.

J is TRBJ2-1 and V is TRBV7-8; no reliable D call. This CDR3 region has 14 residues. V lost 5 bases, J lost 0 bases, and 8 bases lay in between. Germline CDR1 and CDR2: SGHVS and FQNEAQ. Written as DNA, the CDR3 is TGTGCCAGCAGCCATAGGAGCTCCTACAATGAGCAGTTCTTC. Encoded protein: CASSHRSSYNEQFF. Looking up the rest from reference TRBV7-8 and TRBJ2-1 gives the full variable domain: GAGVSQSPRYKVAKRGQDVALRCDPISGHVSLFWYQQALGQGPEFLTYFQNEAQLDKSGLPSDRFFAERPEGSVSTLKIQRTQQEDSAVYLCASSHRSSYNEQFFGPGTRLTVL.

This rearrangement joins TRBV11-2 to TRBJ1-1; D is uncertain. V was cut by 2 bases and J by 0 bases, with 7 bases left in between. Germline lookup yields CDR1 SGHAT and CDR2 FQNNGV. The CDR3 contains 14 residues. CDR3 amino acids: CASSLLRVNTEAFF. The CDR3 DNA reads as TGTGCCAGCAGCTTATTAAGAGTGAACACTGAAGCTTTCTTT.

The rearrangement uses TRBV7-3 and TRBJ1-2; weak D call: TRBD1 (5 bases). The V end was cut by 5 bases, the J end by 0 bases, with 13 bases between. Germline lookup yields CDR1 SGHTA and CDR2 FQGTGA. The CDR3 covers 15 residues. The CDR3 bases are TGTGCCAGCAGCCCCGGTGGGGCCTCTAACTATGGCTACACCTTC. Amino acid sequence: CASSPGGASNYGYTF.

The V gene is TRBV7-3, the J gene TRBJ2-1; TRBD2 matches 10 bases. CDR1 is SGHTA and CDR2 is FQGTGA in the germline V gene. The V and J ends lost 3 bases and 8 bases, in that order; junction bases with no gene match: 7. The CDR3 consists of 15 residues. The CDR3 region has the DNA TGTGCCAGCAGCTTGGGACTAGCGTCAGTCGATGAGCAGTTCTTC. Its translation is CASSLGLASVDEQFF.

V is TRBV7-2 and J is TRBJ1-1; TRBD1 is a possible D gene (6 bases). Trimming pared 5 bases from V and 1 base from J, leaving 11 bases between. The germline CDR1 and CDR2 sequences are SGHTA and FQGNSA. The CDR3 is 14 amino acids. The DNA of the CDR3 is TGTGCCAGCAGCGGGGGCAGAACGAACACTGAAGCTTTCTTT. It encodes CASSGGRTNTEAFF.

This clone has a single count. The chain carries TRBV7-3 and TRBJ2-5, with a weak D call TRBD2 (5 bases). The CDR3 has 15 residues. Trimming shortened V by 2 bases and J by 5 bases, and 15 bases separated the two germline ends. Germline CDR1 is SGHTA and CDR2 is FQGTGA. The CDR3 loop reads CASSLGVGREETQYF. CDR3 nucleotides: TGTGCCAGCAGCTTAGGGGTGGGAAGGGAGGAGACCCAGTACTTC.

The rearrangement links TRBV29-1 to TRBJ2-3, with 10 positions matching TRBD2. Germline loops: CDR1 SQVTM, CDR2 ANQGSEA. This CDR3 contains 15 residues. V dropped 3 bases and J dropped 5; count of bases not matched to a gene: 8. The CDR3 reads CSVDMASGRIDTQYF. The CDR3 DNA is TGCAGCGTTGATATGGCTAGCGGGAGAATAGATACGCAGTATTTT.

J is TRBJ1-1 and V is TRBV9; 8 bases are shared with TRBD1. V lost 2 bases, J lost 2 bases, and 11 bases stayed unmatched. The CDR3 length is 17 residues. Germline CDR1 is SGDLS and CDR2 is YYNGEE. DNA for the CDR3: TGTGCCAGCAGCGTTTCAGGGGGCGCGGCTGGAAACACTGAAGCTTTCTTT. Translating it yields CASSVSGGAAGNTEAFF.

V is TRBV20-1 and J is TRBJ1-2; D possibly corresponds to TRBD1 (5 bases). V was trimmed by 3 bases and J by 7 bases, leaving 9 bases between them. The CDR3 consists of 11 residues. The germline V gene encodes CDR1 DFQATT and CDR2 SNEGSKA (reference sequence). CDR3 bases: TGCAGTGCTAGTGGGGGGGGTGGCTACACCTTC. This encodes CSASGGGGYTF.

The gene calls are TRBV11-2 and TRBJ1-1; D may be TRBD1 (6 bases). The V end lost 2 bases, the J end lost 0 bases, and 10 bases lay between the germline ends. CDR1 is SGHAT, CDR2 FQNNGV, per germline. The CDR3 contains 15 residues. The CDR3 reads CASSLQGLLNTEAFF. The CDR3 coding sequence is TGTGCCAGCAGCTTACAGGGGCTTTTGAACACTGAAGCTTTCTTT.